The 21 T cell receptor beta chains given below trace back to one sample, sequenced in a study of cytomegalovirus exposure and HLA in healthy donors. This PCR relied on a set of 60 Vbeta primers and 13 Jbeta primers. Sequencing was performed with immunoSEQ multiplex PCR; in TCRdb, only in-frame clones are kept and a portion is missing. In the table there are 110,000 to 150,000 clones, approximately 80% of which are singletons. Sample: PBMCs. The origin of the receptors is a middle-aged woman in good health and CMV-seronegative.

The table lists this clone with a few counts. The chain's CDR3 is CASKGQGDEKLFF. DNA of the CDR3: TGTGCCAGCAAGGGACAGGGAGATGAAAAACTGTTTTTT. V and J are TRBV2 and TRBJ1-4, with 9 positions matching TRBD1. This CDR3 has 13 residues. Germline-derived CDR1 and CDR2 are SNHLY and FYNNEI. V lost 7 bases to trimming and J lost 6 bases; unmatched junction nucleotides: 3.

The chain employs TRBV30 and TRBJ2-7; D not resolved. CDR1 is GTSNPN and CDR2 is SVGIG in the germline V gene (reference sequence). Trimming left V 5 bases short and J 5 bases short, with 10 bases between. This CDR3 has 11 residues. The CDR3 loop reads CAWVSRDEQYF. The CDR3 nucleotides read TGTGCCTGGGTTAGTCGGGACGAGCAGTACTTC.

This chain uses TRBV7-8 with TRBJ1-1; D not resolved. The length of the CDR3 is 13 residues. The V and J ends lost 5 bases and 4 bases respectively, with 11 bases between them. Germline lookup yields CDR1 SGHVS and CDR2 FQNEAQ. CDR3 loop: CASSQRRPTEAFF. DNA for the CDR3: TGTGCCAGCAGCCAAAGGCGGCCCACTGAAGCTTTCTTT.

In nucleotides, the CDR3 is TGTGCCAGCAGCCCTCCGGCAACAGCCTATGGCTACACCTTC. Amino acid sequence: CASSPPATAYGYTF. The chain recombines TRBV13 with TRBJ1-2; D remains unclear. V shed 5 bases and J shed 4 bases, with 14 bases lying between them. Germline assignment: CDR1 PRHDT and CDR2 FYEKMQ (reference sequence). The CDR3 is 14 residues long.

The V and J genes are TRBV10-3 and TRBJ2-7; 11 nucleotides match TRBD2. CDR1 ENHRY and CDR2 SYGVKD come from the germline V gene. The CDR3 totals 14 residues. V shed 4 bases, J shed 3 bases, and the junction held 2 bases outside the gene matches. The CDR3 protein is CAISGGLADYEQYF. CDR3 coding DNA: TGTGCCATCAGTGGGGGACTAGCGGACTACGAGCAGTACTTC.

This chain uses TRBV7-8 with TRBJ1-2; D unresolved. Germline loops: CDR1 SGHVS, CDR2 FQNEAQ. The CDR3 extends over 15 amino acids. V was cut by 1 base and J by 0 bases, with 9 bases left in between. CDR3 sequence: CASSLDEVPNYGYTF. In DNA form, the CDR3 reads TGTGCCAGCAGCTTAGATGAGGTGCCTAACTATGGCTACACCTTC.

The V call is TRBV5-6, the J call TRBJ1-1, with TRBD1 matching 9 bases. This CDR3 is built from 16 residues. J was trimmed by 5 bases and V by 3 bases; bases with no gene match: 11. From germline, CDR1 is SGHDT and CDR2 YYEEEE. CDR3 sequence reads: CASSWGTGFVGTEAFF. The CDR3 DNA follows: TGTGCCAGCAGCTGGGGGACAGGGTTTGTGGGGACTGAAGCTTTCTTT.

The rearrangement links TRBV18 to TRBJ2-1, with D perhaps matching TRBD2 (6 bases). This CDR3 is built from 15 residues. V lost 3 bases, J lost 6 bases, and 15 bases lay in between. The germline V gene has CDR1 KGHSH and CDR2 LQKENI. The CDR3 nucleotides read TGTGCCAGCTCACCTACTAGCCCCGCTGGCAATGAGCAGTTCTTC. This codes for CASSPTSPAGNEQFF.

This sequence joins TRBV6-1 and TRBJ1-1; D uncertain. This CDR3 comprises 11 residues. The V gene's germline CDR1 is MNHNS and CDR2 SASEGT. The germline V and J ends were trimmed by 7 bases and 1 base, with 4 bases remaining between them. This CDR3 reads CASTRNTEAFF. In DNA form, the CDR3 reads TGTGCCAGCACCCGGAACACTGAAGCTTTCTTT.

The genes are TRBV19 and TRBJ1-5; tentatively, D is TRBD1 (5 bases). Per the germline V gene, CDR1 is LNHDA and CDR2 is SQIVND (reference sequence). V was cut by 5 bases and J by 6 bases, with 14 bases left in between. The CDR3 loop spans 14 amino acids. The CDR3 bases are TGTGCCAGTAGTGCCACAATCCAGGGTCAGCCCCAGCATTTT. The encoded protein is CASSATIQGQPQHF. The complete variable domain, with remaining parts taken from reference TRBV19 and TRBJ1-5, reads DGGITQSPKYLFRKEGQNVTLSCEQNLNHDAMYWYRQDPGQGLRLIYYSQIVNDFQKGDIAEGYSVSREKKESFPLTVTSAQKNPTAFYLCASSATIQGQPQHFGDGTRLSIL.

Here the CDR3 DNA reads TGTGCCAGCAGTTACTCGTACCTAGCGGGAGCCTACGAGCAGTACTTC. It encodes CASSYSYLAGAYEQYF. The chain has TRBV6-5 and TRBJ2-7, with 10 bases matching TRBD2. Germline values: CDR1 MNHEY, CDR2 SVGAGI. This CDR3 has 16 residues. The J segment lost 2 bases and the V segment lost 0 bases, leaving 4 bases of the junction unmatched.

To note about this clone: Distinct nucleotide sequences in the sample also encode this CDR3. The chain combines TRBV19 with TRBJ1-5, with D possibly TRBD1 on 6 matching bases. The CDR3 spans 13 residues. Germline V gene data show CDR1 as LNHDA and CDR2 as SQIVND (reference sequence). The V and J ends lost 7 bases and 8 bases respectively, with 15 bases between them. The CDR3 nucleotides read TGTGCCAGTACAGGGCAGTCAGGGGAGCCCCAGCATTTT. It translates to CASTGQSGEPQHF.

This clone occurred once. The chain couples TRBV2 to TRBJ2-5; maybe TRBD2 (7 bases). Germline V gene sequence: CDR1 SNHLY, CDR2 FYNNEI. V gave up 6 bases and J gave up 5 bases, with 22 bases separating them. CDR3 length equals 16 residues. In DNA, the CDR3 is TGTGCCAGCAGAGGGACAATGGGCGGGAGTTTTGAGACCCAGTACTTC. It is translated as CASRGTMGGSFETQYF.

This rearrangement joins TRBV29-1 to TRBJ1-1, with unresolved D. The CDR3 spans 12 residues. CDR1 and CDR2 (germline): SQVTM, ANQGSEA. The CDR3 protein is CVVAAMNTEAFF. The CDR3 nucleotides are TGCGTCGTCGCGGCCATGAACACTGAAGCTTTCTTT.

The chain uses TRBV5-6 and TRBJ2-3; D might be TRBD2 (6 bases). The CDR3 runs 18 residues. From germline, CDR1 is SGHDT and CDR2 YYEEEE. V lost 2 bases and J lost 1, with 20 bases in between. The CDR3 loop is CASSFFTPGRDGTDTQYF. CDR3 nucleotide sequence: TGTGCCAGCAGCTTCTTCACCCCTGGGCGGGACGGCACAGATACGCAGTATTTT.

The chain recombines TRBV11-2 with TRBJ2-2; D is undetermined. This CDR3 contains 11 residues. Trimming took off 5 bases at V and 11 bases at J, with 9 bases between the two ends. CDR1 is SGHAT, CDR2 FQNNGV, per germline. CDR3 residues: CASSIPRELFF. CDR3 DNA sequence: TGTGCCAGCAGCATCCCGAGAGAGCTGTTTTTT.

The rearrangement joins TRBV7-9 to TRBJ1-1; D may be TRBD1 (5 bases). There are 15 residues in the CDR3. V was cut by 6 bases and J by 0 bases, with 14 bases left in between. CDR1 is SEHNR and CDR2 is FQNEAQ in the germline V gene (reference sequence). The CDR3 is CASRHPDRLNTEAFF. The CDR3 DNA follows: TGTGCCAGCAGACATCCCGACAGACTGAACACTGAAGCTTTCTTT.

The gene calls are TRBV28 and TRBJ2-1, with D perhaps TRBD2 (5 bases). CDR1 and CDR2 (germline): MDHEN, SYDVKM. The CDR3 loop spans 14 amino acids. The V and J ends lost 1 base and 4 bases respectively, with 8 bases between them. CDR3 residues: CASSLYRGYNEQFF. For the CDR3, the DNA is TGTGCCAGCAGTTTATATAGAGGGTACAATGAGCAGTTCTTC.

The rearrangement joins TRBV7-9 to TRBJ1-6; D might be TRBD1 (6 bases). Trimming stripped 1 base from V and 6 bases from J, with 7 bases between. CDR1 is SEHNR and CDR2 is FQNEAQ in the germline V gene (reference sequence). The length of the CDR3 is 14 residues. The chain's CDR3 is CASSLGTANSPLHF. Here the CDR3 DNA reads TGTGCCAGCAGCTTAGGGACAGCTAATTCACCCCTCCACTTT.

The rearrangement links TRBV2 to TRBJ2-1, with 8 bases matching TRBD1. J was trimmed by 2 bases and V by 8 bases; bases with no gene match: 5. The V gene's germline CDR1 is SNHLY and CDR2 FYNNEI. This CDR3 region has 14 residues. The CDR3 loop is CASRSGQAYNEQFF. The CDR3 DNA reads as TGTGCCAGCCGGTCGGGACAGGCCTACAATGAGCAGTTCTTC.

V and J are TRBV4-2 and TRBJ2-5; TRBD2 matches at 11 bases. The end of the DNA aligns better with TRBJ2-7, so the J call may be wrong. The CDR3 sequence is 18 residues long. Germline V lookup: CDR1 LGHNA, CDR2 YNFKEQ. The CDR3 bases are TGTGCCAGCAGCCAAGCCTCACCGACTAGCGGGGCCTCCTACGAGCAGTACTTC. Its protein is CASSQASPTSGASYEQYF.